Presented here are 2 T cell receptor beta chains from one specimen sequenced in a study of cytomegalovirus exposure and HLA in healthy donors. The PCR ran on 60 Vbeta and 13 Jbeta primers. Clones were sequenced by immunoSEQ multiplex PCR, and TCRdb holds only the in-frame ones, with some missing. This table has about 180,000 clones, about 75% appearing once. The material sequenced was PBMCs. The source is a middle-aged man in good health and CMV-seropositive.

The V and J genes are TRBV25-1 and TRBJ1-1; D not certain. The germline V gene encodes CDR1 MGHDK and CDR2 SYGVNS. Between the trimmed V and J ends, which lost 7 bases and 1 base, there was a span of 13 bases. CDR3 length: 14 residues. The CDR3 sequence is CASTKRGQNTEAFF. The CDR3 DNA sequence: TGTGCCAGCACAAAGAGAGGGCAGAACACTGAAGCTTTCTTT.

The chain carries TRBV28 and TRBJ2-7; D might be TRBD1 (5 bases). With 7 bases removed from V and 2 bases from J, the gap between germline ends came to 15 bases. Per germline, CDR1 MDHEN and CDR2 SYDVKM. The CDR3 sequence is 14 residues long. CDR3 DNA: TGTGCCAGCACCCCCGTGGGGCAAACCTACGAGCAGTACTTC. Amino acids: CASTPVGQTYEQYF.